This TCR beta chain was retrieved from a study of cytomegalovirus exposure and HLA in healthy donors. Study-wide context: Prior work identified 95 million to 120 million unique TCR beta sequences in about 179 million T cells. A data release that came early held approximately 85 million unique TCRs from HLA-typed donors. Study-level results: The majority of CMV-associated TCR beta chains were reported as apparently HLA-restricted in a later analysis. TRBV6-2, TRBV6-3 and some other V segments were unresolvable in 87-base-pair reads.

With regard to this clone: What it recognizes is unknown.

PCR involved 60 Vbeta and 13 Jbeta primers. Some clones are missing from TCRdb's copy, which holds only in-frame ones; the method was immunoSEQ multiplex PCR. Of 90,000 to 140,000 clones listed, just under 80% are singletons. CDR3 length: 16 residues. V dropped 1 base and J dropped 3; count of bases not matched to a gene: 5. The germline CDR1 and CDR2 sequences are SGHTA and FQGNSA. Sample: PBMCs. The chain employs TRBV7-2 and TRBJ2-3; TRBD2 matches at 9 bases. This receptor was identified in a male donor in good health and CMV-seronegative. The chain's CDR3 is CASSLVASGTTDTQYF. CDR3 DNA: TGTGCCAGCAGCTTAGTGGCTAGCGGGACGACAGATACGCAGTATTTT.